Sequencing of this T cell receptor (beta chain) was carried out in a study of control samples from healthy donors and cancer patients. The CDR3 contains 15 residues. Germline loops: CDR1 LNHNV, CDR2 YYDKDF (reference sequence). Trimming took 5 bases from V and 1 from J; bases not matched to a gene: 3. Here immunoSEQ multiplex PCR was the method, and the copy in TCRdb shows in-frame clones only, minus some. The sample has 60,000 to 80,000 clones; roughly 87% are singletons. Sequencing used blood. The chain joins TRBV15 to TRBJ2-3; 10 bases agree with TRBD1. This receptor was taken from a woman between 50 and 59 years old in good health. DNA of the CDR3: TGTGCCACCAGCTTTGGGACAGGGGGCACAGATACGCAGTATTTT. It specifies CATSFGTGGTDTQYF.